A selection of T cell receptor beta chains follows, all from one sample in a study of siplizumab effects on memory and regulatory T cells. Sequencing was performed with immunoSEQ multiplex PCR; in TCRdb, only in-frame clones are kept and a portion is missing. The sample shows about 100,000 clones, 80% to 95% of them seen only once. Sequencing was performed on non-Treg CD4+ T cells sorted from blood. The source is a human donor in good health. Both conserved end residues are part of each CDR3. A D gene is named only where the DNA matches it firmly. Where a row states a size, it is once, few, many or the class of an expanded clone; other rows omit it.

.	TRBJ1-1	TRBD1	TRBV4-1	CASSSDRDTEAFF	TGCGCCAGCAGCTCCGACAGGGACACTGAAGCTTTCTTT
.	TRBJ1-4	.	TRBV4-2	CASSQDGVGVKLFF	TGTGCCAGCAGCCAAGATGGGGTCGGGGTGAAACTGTTTTTT
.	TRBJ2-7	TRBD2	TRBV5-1	CASSLALAGPLSGYEQYF	TGCGCCAGCAGCTTGGCCCTAGCGGGACCTCTCTCGGGCTACGAGCAGTACTTC
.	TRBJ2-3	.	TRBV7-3	CASSLGLGVHTDTQYF	TGTGCCAGCAGCCTTGGGCTAGGCGTTCACACAGATACGCAGTATTTT
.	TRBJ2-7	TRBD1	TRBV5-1	CASSSVPTGDHEQYF	TGCGCCAGCAGCTCCGTCCCGACAGGGGACCACGAGCAGTACTTC
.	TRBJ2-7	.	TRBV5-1	CASSLVTIGATVYEQYF	TGCGCCAGCAGCTTGGTTACGATTGGCGCCACGGTCTACGAGCAGTACTTC
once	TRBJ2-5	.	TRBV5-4	CASRTRQGGSETQYF	TGTGCCAGCAGAACCCGACAGGGAGGGTCAGAGACCCAGTACTTC
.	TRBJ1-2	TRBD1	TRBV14	CASSRDRGIYGYTF	TGTGCCAGCAGCCGGGACAGGGGGATTTATGGCTACACCTTC
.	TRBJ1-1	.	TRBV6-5	CASKEQETEAFF	TGTGCCAGCAAGGAACAGGAAACTGAAGCTTTCTTT
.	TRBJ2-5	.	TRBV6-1	CASKREETQYF	TGTGCCAGCAAGAGGGAAGAGACCCAGTACTTC
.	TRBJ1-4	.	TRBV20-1	CSARLDEKLFF	TGCAGTGCCCGACTTGATGAAAAACTGTTTTTT
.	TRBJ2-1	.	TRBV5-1	CASTAGTEAYNEQFF	TGCGCCAGCACCGCCGGGACTGAGGCCTACAATGAGCAGTTCTTC
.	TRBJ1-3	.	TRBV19	CASSDITGNTIYF	TGTGCCAGTAGCGACATCACTGGAAACACCATATATTTT
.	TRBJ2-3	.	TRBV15	CATSKGRQGLTDTQYF	TGTGCCACCAGCAAAGGAAGACAGGGACTCACAGATACGCAGTATTTT
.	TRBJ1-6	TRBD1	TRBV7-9	CASSFDRANSPLHF	TGTGCCAGCAGCTTTGACAGGGCTAATTCACCCCTCCACTTT
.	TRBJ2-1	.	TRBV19	CASSIAGGEQFF	TGTGCCAGTAGTATAGCGGGGGGCGAGCAGTTCTTC
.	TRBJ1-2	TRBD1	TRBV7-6	CASSPRTGANYGYTF	TGTGCCAGCAGCCCTAGGACAGGGGCTAACTATGGCTACACCTTC
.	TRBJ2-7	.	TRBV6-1	CASSWSYEQYF	TGTGCCAGCTCGTGGTCCTACGAGCAGTACTTC
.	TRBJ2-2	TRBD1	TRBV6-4	CASSGGTGRSTGELFF	TGTGCCAGCAGTGGCGGGACAGGGAGGAGCACCGGGGAGCTGTTTTTT
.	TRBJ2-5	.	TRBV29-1	CSGGRGSLGETQYF	TGCAGCGGGGGGCGGGGTTCCCTCGGAGAGACCCAGTACTTC
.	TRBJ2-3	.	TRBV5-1	CASSWTQSRDTQYF	TGCGCCAGCAGCTGGACACAAAGCAGAGATACGCAGTATTTT
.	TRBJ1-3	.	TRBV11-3	CASSPSGQGNTIYF	TGTGCCAGCAGCCCCTCGGGGCAAGGAAACACCATATATTTT
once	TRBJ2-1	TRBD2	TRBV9	CASSVGASGSSYNEQFF	TGTGCCAGCAGCGTAGGGGCTAGCGGGAGCTCCTACAATGAGCAGTTCTTC
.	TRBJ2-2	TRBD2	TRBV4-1	CASSQKPPSGSGTGELFF	TGCGCCAGCAGCCAAAAACCCCCTAGCGGGAGTGGCACCGGGGAGCTGTTTTTT
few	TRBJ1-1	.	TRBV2	CASSESGGGEAFF	TGTGCCAGCAGTGAATCTGGGGGCGGTGAAGCTTTCTTT
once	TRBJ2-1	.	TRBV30	CAWSVAGTSVNEQFF	TGTGCCTGGAGCGTAGCCGGGACTTCGGTCAATGAGCAGTTCTTC
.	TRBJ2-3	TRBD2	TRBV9	CASSATLAGGTDTQYF	TGTGCCAGCAGCGCGACCCTAGCGGGAGGGACAGATACGCAGTATTTT
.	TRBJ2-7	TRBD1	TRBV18	CASSSRTGAYEQYF	TGTGCCAGCTCATCTAGGACAGGGGCCTACGAGCAGTACTTC
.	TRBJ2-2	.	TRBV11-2	CASSFTGPRTGELFF	TGTGCCAGCAGCTTCACAGGGCCGAGGACCGGGGAGCTGTTTTTT
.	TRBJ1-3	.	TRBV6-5	CASSYRFSGNTIYF	TGTGCCAGCAGTTACAGGTTCTCTGGAAACACCATATATTTT
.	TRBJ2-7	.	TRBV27	CASKRPGLSYEQYF	TGTGCCAGCAAAAGGCCGGGCCTTTCCTACGAGCAGTACTTC
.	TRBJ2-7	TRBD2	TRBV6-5	CASSYSASGSSYEQYF	TGTGCCAGCAGTTACTCTGCTAGCGGGAGCTCCTACGAGCAGTACTTC
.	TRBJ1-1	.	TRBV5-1	CASYQLSNTEAFF	TGCGCCAGTTATCAATTGTCGAACACTGAAGCTTTCTTT
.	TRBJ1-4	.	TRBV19	CASSIRGPANEKLFF	TGTGCCAGTAGTATCCGAGGGCCAGCTAATGAAAAACTGTTTTTT
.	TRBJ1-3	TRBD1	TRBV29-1	CSAIEGASSGNTIYF	TGCAGCGCAATCGAGGGGGCCAGCTCTGGAAACACCATATATTTT
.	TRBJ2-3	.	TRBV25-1	CASSDPPADTQYF	TGTGCCAGCAGTGACCCCCCTGCGGATACGCAGTATTTT
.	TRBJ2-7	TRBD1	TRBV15	CATSTDRGYEQYF	TGTGCCACCAGCACCGACAGGGGATACGAGCAGTACTTC
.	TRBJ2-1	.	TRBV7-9	CASSSISSVPYNEQFF	TGTGCCAGCAGCTCGATTTCTAGCGTACCTTACAATGAGCAGTTCTTC
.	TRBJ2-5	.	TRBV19	CASSIGLQQETQYF	TGTGCCAGTAGTATCGGTTTACAGCAAGAGACCCAGTACTTC
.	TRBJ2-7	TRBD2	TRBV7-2	CASSPGRGLAGGDEQYF	TGTGCCAGCAGCCCCGGCAGGGGACTAGCGGGAGGCGACGAGCAGTACTTC
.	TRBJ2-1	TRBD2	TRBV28	CASRGLAGVLNEQFF	TGTGCCAGCAGGGGACTAGCGGGAGTTCTGAATGAGCAGTTCTTC
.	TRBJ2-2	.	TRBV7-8	CASSSDRYTGELFF	TGTGCCAGCAGCTCCGACAGGTACACCGGGGAGCTGTTTTTT
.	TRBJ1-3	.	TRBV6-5	CASKRTPGNTIYF	TGTGCCAGCAAGAGGACACCGGGAAACACCATATATTTT
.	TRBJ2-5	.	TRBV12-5	CALLAPETQYF	TGTGCTCTTCTGGCCCCAGAGACCCAGTACTTC
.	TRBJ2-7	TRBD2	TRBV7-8	CAAGDERFYEQYF	TGTGCCGCGGGGGATGAGAGGTTCTACGAGCAGTACTTC
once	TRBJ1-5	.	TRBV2	CASTQGWNRNSNQPQHF	TGTGCCAGCACCCAAGGGTGGAACAGAAATAGCAATCAGCCCCAGCATTTT
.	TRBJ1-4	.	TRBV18	CASSPLQDRRATNEKLFF	TGTGCCAGCTCACCCCTGCAAGACAGGCGTGCAACTAATGAAAAACTGTTTTTT
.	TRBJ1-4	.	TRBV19	CASSIGGVNEKLFF	TGTGCCAGTAGTATCGGCGGTGTTAATGAAAAACTGTTTTTT
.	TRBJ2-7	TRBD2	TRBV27	CASSLTSGGYEQYF	TGTGCCAGCAGTTTAACTAGCGGGGGGTACGAGCAGTACTTC
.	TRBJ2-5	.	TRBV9	CASSAGPMETQYF	TGTGCCAGCAGTGCAGGCCCGATGGAGACCCAGTACTTC
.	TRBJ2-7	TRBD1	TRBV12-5	CASGSDRGRLQYF	TGTGCTAGTGGTTCGGACAGGGGGCGTCTGCAGTACTTC
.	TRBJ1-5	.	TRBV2	CASRDNNQPQHF	TGTGCCAGCAGGGACAACAATCAGCCCCAGCATTTT
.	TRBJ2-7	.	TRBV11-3	CASSLEGRGKYEQYF	TGTGCCAGCAGCTTAGAGGGCAGGGGAAAATACGAGCAGTACTTC
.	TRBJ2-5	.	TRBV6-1	CASSDAAGVTETQYF	TGTGCCAGCAGTGACGCGGCAGGGGTCACCGAGACCCAGTACTTC